This passage covers 18 T cell receptor beta chains from one sample sequenced in a study of tumor-infiltrating lymphocytes in primary liver carcinoma. Unsorted bulk tissue, about 20-32 mg of it, served as the source for co-extraction of RNA and DNA. Production of TCR beta cDNA used around 500 ng total RNA together with a constant-region primer. Nested multiplex PCR, run for three rounds with slightly modified ARM-PCR, yielded TCR beta libraries. Both of the initial two PCR rounds ran for 10 cycles and employed TRBV1-TRBV30 forward primers alongside a C-beta reverse primer. Via MiXCR, TCRdb re-called the multiplex PCR reads, giving one row per CDR3 protein. Of approximately 40,000 distinct CDR3 sequences listed, approximately 73% are singletons. Sequenced input: liver tumor tissue from sampling region 2. Subset given: tumor region T2, inferior pole. Every receptor here comes from a man aged 35 to 55 with primary liver carcinoma and hepatitis B virus infection.

This clonotype was counted at least ten times. The rearrangement links TRBV28 to TRBJ1-4; maybe TRBD1 (6 bases). Germline V lookup: CDR1 MDHEN, CDR2 SYDVKM. The CDR3 runs to 14 residues. Trimming stripped 11 bases from V and 8 bases from J, with 21 bases between. CDR3 bases: TGTGCCGGGGGGACACCCAATCGGGGGGAAAAACTGTTTTTT. Translating it yields CAGGTPNRGEKLFF. The entire variable domain, with the rest obtained from reference TRBV28 and TRBJ1-4, is as follows: DVKVTQSSRYLVKRTGEKVFLECVQDMDHENMFWYRQDPGLGLRLIYFSYDVKMKEKGDIPEGYSVSREKKERFSLILESASTNQTSMYLCAGGTPNRGEKLFFGSGTQLSVL.

Concerning this clonotype: The junction departs from the called germline gene at one end, perhaps through a read error. The rearrangement uses TRBV5-1 and TRBJ2-3; D is perhaps TRBD2 (7 bases). This CDR3 has 15 residues. CDR1 and CDR2 (germline): SGHRS, YFSETQ. Written as DNA, the CDR3 is TGCACCAGCAGCGGGTCAGGGGAGGGCACAGATACGCAGTATTTC. Translation: CTSSGSGEGTDTQYF.

The sample holds many counts of this clonotype. This may stem from a read error, because a much larger clone lies one nucleotide away. V usage is TRBV11-2 and J usage is TRBJ2-7; tentatively, D is TRBD2 (5 bases). CDR3 length equals 14 residues. Germline V gives CDR1 SGHAT, CDR2 FQNNGV. For the CDR3, the DNA is TGTACCAGCACCCGTGGGAGTTCCACCTACGAGCAGTACTTC. Protein sequence: CTSTRGSSTYEQYF.

This clonotype came up once. An end of the junction differs from the germline gene, which may be a read error. This rearrangement joins TRBV24-1 to TRBJ2-5, with 7 bases aligning to TRBD1. Germline V gene sequence: CDR1 KGHDR, CDR2 SFDVKD. The CDR3 totals 15 residues. CDR3 nucleotides: TGTGCCATCAGTGACTCGACAGGGTCTGGGGAGACCCAGTACTTC. Translated, it gives CAISDSTGSGETQYF.

This clonotype was seen repeatedly, ten times or more. The chain has TRBV7-9 and TRBJ2-5; D may be TRBD2 (6 bases). With 4 bases removed from V and 1 base from J, the gap between germline ends came to 10 bases. Germline CDR1 and CDR2: SEHNR and FQNEAQ (reference sequence). The CDR3 runs 14 residues. The CDR3 sequence: CASSSGVAQETQYF. CDR3 DNA sequence: TGTGCCAGCAGCTCGGGAGTAGCCCAAGAGACCCAGTACTTC.

Remarks on this clonotype: The CDR3 carries no conserved terminal phenylalanine or tryptophan, so it likely arises from a read error. V gene TRBV7-9 combines with J gene TRBJ2-7; 9 positions match TRBD1. Germline CDR1 SEHNR, CDR2 FQNEAQ (reference sequence). This CDR3 is 14 amino acids long. This chain's CDR3 is CASSSGQGENEQYY. For the CDR3, the DNA is TGCGCTAGCAGCTCGGGACAGGGTGAGAACGAGCAGTACTAC.

The CDR3 DNA follows: TGTGCCAACAGAAGATCCGATATATGGAGTGGCACTGAAGCTTTCTTT. This encodes CANRRSDIWSGTEAFF. V gene TRBV6-2 or TRBV6-3 combines with J gene TRBJ1-1, with unresolved D. This CDR3 has 16 amino acids. Trimming cost V 10 bases and J 4 bases, with 25 bases left between them. Germline CDR1 MNHEY, CDR2 SVGEGT.

By sample fraction, this clonotype is medium-sized. The chain carries TRBV12-3 or TRBV12-4 and TRBJ1-1; D call uncertain. V lost 3 bases, J lost 3 bases, and 11 bases lay in between. The CDR3 has 14 amino acids. The CDR3 protein is CASSLVDRDTEAFF. In nucleotides, the CDR3 is TGTGCCAGCAGTTTGGTGGATAGGGACACTGAAGCTTTCTTT.

Worth noting for this clonotype: A read error may account for a junction end that differs from germline. The V call is TRBV7-9, the J call TRBJ2-1; no reliable D call. The germline V gene has CDR1 SEHNR and CDR2 FQNEAQ (reference sequence). The CDR3 totals 13 residues. CDR3 sequence: CANSQSLVNEEFF. As DNA, the CDR3 is TGTGCCAACAGCCAATCTCTGGTGAATGAGGAGTTCTTC.

The J gene is TRBJ1-5, the V gene TRBV5-6; possible D gene TRBD1, 6 bases. The CDR3 spans 15 residues. Looked up from germline, CDR1 is SGHDT and CDR2 is YYEEEE. V dropped 4 bases and J dropped 8 bases, with 19 bases sitting between them. Here the CDR3 DNA reads TGTGCCAGCAGCATCGTGGGCGGGGGCGATAAGCCCCAGCATTTT. Amino acids: CASSIVGGGDKPQHF. Full variable domain (remainder filled in from reference TRBV5-6 and TRBJ1-5): DAGVTQSPTHLIKTRGQQVTLRCSPKSGHDTVSWYQQALGQGPQFIFQYYEEEERQRGNFPDRFSGHQFPNYSSELNVNALLLGDSALYLCASSIVGGGDKPQHFGDGTRLSIL.

Concerning this clonotype: The conserved final phenylalanine or tryptophan is absent from the CDR3, which likely points to a read error. This chain joins TRBV7-3 and TRBJ2-2; 8 bases line up with TRBD2. The germline V gene encodes CDR1 SGHTA and CDR2 FQGTGA. After removal of 1 base from V and 9 bases from J, the junction contained 10 bases not matched to a gene. There are 16 residues in the CDR3. CDR3 residues: CASSLNPGGMAWELFS. The CDR3 DNA follows: TGTGCCAGCAGCTTAAACCCGGGGGGGATGGCCTGGGAGCTGTTTTCT.

This clonotype showed up many times. Written as DNA, the CDR3 is TGCAGTGGGGTTGGCGGAGCTAGCACAGATACGCAGTATTTT. This codes for CSGVGGASTDTQYF. V and J are TRBV20-1 and TRBJ2-3; D is unclear. The germline V gene encodes CDR1 DFQATT and CDR2 SNEGSKA (reference sequence). This CDR3 has 14 residues. Trimming pared 7 bases from V and 0 bases from J, leaving 14 bases between.

A note on this clonotype: Likely a read error: the CDR3 ends without its conserved phenylalanine or tryptophan. The CDR3 here is CASTYTAYYEQYI. The CDR3 DNA reads TGTGCCAGCACTTACACGGCATACTACGAGCAGTACATC. The V and J genes are TRBV6-2 or TRBV6-3 and TRBJ2-7; D uncertain. Germline loops: CDR1 MNHEY, CDR2 SVGEGT. The CDR3 extends over 13 amino acids.

This clonotype was detected ten times or more. This chain connects TRBV14 to TRBJ1-2; possibly TRBD1 for D (6 bases). V dropped 1 base and J dropped 7 bases, with 13 bases sitting between them. In germline, CDR1 is SGHDN, CDR2 FVKESK. CDR3 length: 14 residues. CDR3 amino acids: CASSQGGHISGYTF. The CDR3 bases are TGTGCCAGCAGCCAAGGGGGGCACATCTCTGGCTACACCTTC.

V and J are TRBV12-3 or TRBV12-4 and TRBJ2-3; the D gene is possibly TRBD2 (5 bases). V lost 8 bases and J lost 4, with 16 bases in between. CDR3 length: 14 amino acids. CDR3 loop: CASVASWKADTQYF. As DNA, the CDR3 is TGTGCCAGCGTGGCTAGCTGGAAAGCAGATACGCAGTATTTT.

Concerning this clonotype itself: A junction boundary mismatches the germline segment, possibly from a read error. The chain carries TRBV11-1 and TRBJ2-4; 9 bases are shared with TRBD1. Germline CDR1 SGHAT, CDR2 FQDESV (reference sequence). This CDR3 spans 17 amino acids. The CDR3 loop is CASNSPGQGVSKNIHYF. The CDR3 DNA reads as TGTGCCAGCAACTCTCCGGGACAGGGAGTATCAAAAAACATTCATTACTTC.

This clonotype was seen many times. V and J are TRBV2 and TRBJ2-7; either TRBD1 or TRBD2 may supply D (5 bases each). Germline V gene data show CDR1 as SNHLY and CDR2 as FYNNEI. The CDR3 has 16 residues. V dropped 5 bases and J dropped 0 bases, with 17 bases sitting between them. CDR3 amino acids: CASSPPSGAVSYEQYF. For the CDR3, the DNA is TGTGCCAGCAGTCCCCCGTCCGGGGCGGTCTCCTACGAGCAGTACTTC.

CDR3 residues: CAIRVPPGTSLTSGEQYF. The CDR3, as DNA: TGTGCCATCAGGGTTCCCCCCGGGACTAGCCTAACGTCTGGCGAGCAGTACTTC. V gene TRBV10-3 combines with J gene TRBJ2-7, with TRBD2 matching over 9 bases. V was clipped by 6 bases and J by 6 bases; unmatched bases: 21. From germline, CDR1 is ENHRY and CDR2 SYGVKD. CDR3 length: 18 residues.